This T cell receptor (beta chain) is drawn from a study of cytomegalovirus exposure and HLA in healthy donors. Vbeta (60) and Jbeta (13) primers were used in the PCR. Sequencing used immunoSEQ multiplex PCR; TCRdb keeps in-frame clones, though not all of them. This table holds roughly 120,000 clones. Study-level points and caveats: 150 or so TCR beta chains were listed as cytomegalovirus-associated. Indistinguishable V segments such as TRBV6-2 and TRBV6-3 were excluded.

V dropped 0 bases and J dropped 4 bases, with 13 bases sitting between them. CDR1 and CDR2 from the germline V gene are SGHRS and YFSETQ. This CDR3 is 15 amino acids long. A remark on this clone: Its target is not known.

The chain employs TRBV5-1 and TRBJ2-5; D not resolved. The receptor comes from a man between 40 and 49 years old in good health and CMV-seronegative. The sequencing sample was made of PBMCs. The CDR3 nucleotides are TGCGCCAGCAGCTTGGTGGCGGCCCTAGGAGAGACCCAGTACTTC. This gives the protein CASSLVAALGETQYF.